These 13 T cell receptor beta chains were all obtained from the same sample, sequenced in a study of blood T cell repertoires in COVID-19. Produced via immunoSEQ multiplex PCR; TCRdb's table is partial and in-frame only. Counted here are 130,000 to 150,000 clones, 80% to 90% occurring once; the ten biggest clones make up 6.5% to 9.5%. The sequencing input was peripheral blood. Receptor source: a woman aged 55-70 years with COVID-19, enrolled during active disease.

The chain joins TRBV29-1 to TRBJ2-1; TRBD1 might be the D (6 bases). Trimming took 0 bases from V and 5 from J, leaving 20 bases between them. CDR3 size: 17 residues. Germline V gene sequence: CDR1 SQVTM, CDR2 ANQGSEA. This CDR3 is CSVEELVLRQVNNEQFF. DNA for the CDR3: TGCAGCGTTGAAGAGCTAGTATTGAGACAGGTGAACAATGAGCAGTTCTTC.

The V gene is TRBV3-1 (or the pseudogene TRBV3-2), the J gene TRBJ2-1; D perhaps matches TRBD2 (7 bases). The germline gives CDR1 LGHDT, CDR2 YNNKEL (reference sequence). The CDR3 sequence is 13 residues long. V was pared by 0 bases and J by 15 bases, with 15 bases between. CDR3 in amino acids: CASSQDPTGGLFF. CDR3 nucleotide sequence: TGTGCCAGCAGCCAAGATCCAACGGGGGGCCTGTTCTTC.

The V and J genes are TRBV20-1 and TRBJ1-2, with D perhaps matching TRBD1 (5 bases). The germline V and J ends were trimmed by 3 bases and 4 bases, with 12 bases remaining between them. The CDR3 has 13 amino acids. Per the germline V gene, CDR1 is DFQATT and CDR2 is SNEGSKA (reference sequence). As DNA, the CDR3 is TGCAGTGCTAGTAGGGGAACAGGCTATGGCTACACCTTC. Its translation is CSASRGTGYGYTF.

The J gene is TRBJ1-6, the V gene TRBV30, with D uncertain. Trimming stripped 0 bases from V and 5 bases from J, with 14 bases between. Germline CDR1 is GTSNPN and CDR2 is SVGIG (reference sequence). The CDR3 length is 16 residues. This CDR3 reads CAWSVIPPGNNSPLHF. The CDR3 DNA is TGTGCCTGGAGTGTAATCCCGCCAGGCAATAATTCACCCCTCCACTTT.

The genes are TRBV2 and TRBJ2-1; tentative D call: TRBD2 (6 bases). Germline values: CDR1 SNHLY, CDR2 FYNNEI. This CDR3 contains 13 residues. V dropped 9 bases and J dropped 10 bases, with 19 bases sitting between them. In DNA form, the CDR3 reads TGTGCCAGTCGGGGACTGGCGGTTAGGGAGCAGTTCTTC. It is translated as CASRGLAVREQFF.

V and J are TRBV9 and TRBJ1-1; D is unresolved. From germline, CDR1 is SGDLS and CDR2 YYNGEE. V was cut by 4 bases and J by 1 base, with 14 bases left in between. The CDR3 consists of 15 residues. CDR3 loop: CASSPRSGRNTEAFF. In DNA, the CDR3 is TGTGCCAGCAGCCCCCGTTCGGGGAGGAACACTGAAGCTTTCTTT.

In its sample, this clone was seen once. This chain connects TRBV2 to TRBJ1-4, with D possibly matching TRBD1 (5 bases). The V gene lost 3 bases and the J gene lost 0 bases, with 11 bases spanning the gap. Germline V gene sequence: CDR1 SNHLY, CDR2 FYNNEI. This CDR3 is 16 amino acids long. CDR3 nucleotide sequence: TGTGCCAGCAGTGAGTTCGACAGTGCAACTAATGAAAAACTGTTTTTT. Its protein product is CASSEFDSATNEKLFF.

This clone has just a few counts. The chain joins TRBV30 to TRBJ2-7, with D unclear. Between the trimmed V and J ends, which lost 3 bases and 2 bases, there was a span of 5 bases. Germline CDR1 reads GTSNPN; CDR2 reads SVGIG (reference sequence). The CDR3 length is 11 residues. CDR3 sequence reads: CAWRSAYEQYF. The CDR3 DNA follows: TGTGCCTGGAGGTCGGCCTACGAGCAGTACTTC.

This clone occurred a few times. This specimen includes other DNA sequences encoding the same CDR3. For the CDR3, the DNA is TGTGCCAGCAGCCCGACAGGGGGCAATTCACCCCTCCACTTT. Encoded protein: CASSPTGGNSPLHF. The J gene is TRBJ1-6, the V gene TRBV3-1 (or the pseudogene TRBV3-2), with 10 bases identical to TRBD1. CDR3 size: 14 residues. V gave up 4 bases and J gave up 7 bases; unmatched junction bases: 1. Germline V gene sequence: CDR1 LGHDT, CDR2 YNNKEL (reference sequence).

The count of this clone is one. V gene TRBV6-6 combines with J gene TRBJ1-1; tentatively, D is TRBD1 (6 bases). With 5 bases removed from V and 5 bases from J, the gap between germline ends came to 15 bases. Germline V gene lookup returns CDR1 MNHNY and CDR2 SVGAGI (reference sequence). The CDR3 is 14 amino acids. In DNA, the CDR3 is TGTGCCAGCAGTCAGAGGGGGGGGCGGACTGAAGCTTTCTTT. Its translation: CASSQRGGRTEAFF.

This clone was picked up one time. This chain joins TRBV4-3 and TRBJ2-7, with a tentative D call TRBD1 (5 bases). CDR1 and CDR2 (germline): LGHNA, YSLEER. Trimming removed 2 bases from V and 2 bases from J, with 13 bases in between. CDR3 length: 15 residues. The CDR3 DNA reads TGCGCCAGCAGCCAACATCCCCGGACAACCTACGAGCAGTACTTC. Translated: CASSQHPRTTYEQYF.

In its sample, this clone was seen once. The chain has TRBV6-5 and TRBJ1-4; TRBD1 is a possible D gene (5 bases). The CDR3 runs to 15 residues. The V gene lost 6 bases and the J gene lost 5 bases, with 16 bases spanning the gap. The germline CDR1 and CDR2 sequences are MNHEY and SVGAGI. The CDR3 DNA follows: TGTGCCAGCAGCGCCGGTTTGACAGTGAATGAAAAACTGTTTTTT. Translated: CASSAGLTVNEKLFF.

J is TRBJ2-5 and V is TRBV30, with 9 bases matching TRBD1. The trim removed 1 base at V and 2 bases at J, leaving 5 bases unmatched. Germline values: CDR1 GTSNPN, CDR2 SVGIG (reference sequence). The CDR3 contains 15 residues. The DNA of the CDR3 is TGTGCCTGGAGTGCCGGACAGGGGCGGCAAGAGACCCAGTACTTC. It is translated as CAWSAGQGRQETQYF. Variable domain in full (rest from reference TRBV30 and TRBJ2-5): SQTIHQWPATLVQPVGSPLSLECTVEGTSNPNLYWYRQAAGRGLQLLFYSVGIGQISSEVPQNLSASRPQDRQFILSSKKLLLSDSGFYLCAWSAGQGRQETQYFGPGTRLLVL.